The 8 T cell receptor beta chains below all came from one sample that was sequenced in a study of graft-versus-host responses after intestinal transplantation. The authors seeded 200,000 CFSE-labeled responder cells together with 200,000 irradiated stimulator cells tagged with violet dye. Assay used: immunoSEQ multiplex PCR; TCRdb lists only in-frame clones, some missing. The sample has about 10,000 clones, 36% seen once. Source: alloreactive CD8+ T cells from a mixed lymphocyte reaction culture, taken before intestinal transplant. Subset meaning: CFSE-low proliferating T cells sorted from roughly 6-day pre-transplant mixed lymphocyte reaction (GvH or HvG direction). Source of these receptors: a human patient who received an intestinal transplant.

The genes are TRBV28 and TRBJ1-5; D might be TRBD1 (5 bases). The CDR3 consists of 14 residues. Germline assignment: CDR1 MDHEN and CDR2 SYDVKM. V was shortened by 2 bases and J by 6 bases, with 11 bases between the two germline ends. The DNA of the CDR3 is TGTGCCAGCAGTTTAAGGGGTCGCGGTCAGCCCCAGCATTTT. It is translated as CASSLRGRGQPQHF.

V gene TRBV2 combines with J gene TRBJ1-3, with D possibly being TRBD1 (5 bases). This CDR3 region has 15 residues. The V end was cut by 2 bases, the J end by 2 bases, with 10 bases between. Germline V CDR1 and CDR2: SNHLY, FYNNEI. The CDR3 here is CASSEQGSPGNTIYF. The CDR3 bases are TGTGCCAGCAGTGAACAGGGTAGTCCTGGAAACACCATATATTTT.

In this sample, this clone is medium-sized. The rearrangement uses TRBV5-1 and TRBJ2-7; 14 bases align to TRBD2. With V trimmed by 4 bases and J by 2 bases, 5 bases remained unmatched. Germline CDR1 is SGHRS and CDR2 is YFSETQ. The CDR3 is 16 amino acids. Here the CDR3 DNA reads TGCGCCAGCAGCCCGGAGACTAGCGGGAGGGCCTACGAGCAGTACTTC. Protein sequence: CASSPETSGRAYEQYF.

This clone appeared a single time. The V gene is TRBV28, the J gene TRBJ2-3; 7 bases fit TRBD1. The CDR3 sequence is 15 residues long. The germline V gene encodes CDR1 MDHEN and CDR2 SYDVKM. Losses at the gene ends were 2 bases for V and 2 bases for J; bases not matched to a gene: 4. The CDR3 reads CASSLDREYTDTQYF. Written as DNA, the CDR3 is TGTGCCAGCAGTTTAGACAGGGAGTACACAGATACGCAGTATTTT.

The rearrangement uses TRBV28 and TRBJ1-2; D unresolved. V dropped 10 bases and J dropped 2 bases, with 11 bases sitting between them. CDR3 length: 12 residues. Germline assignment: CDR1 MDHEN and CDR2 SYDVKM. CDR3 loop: CATTAWNYGYTF. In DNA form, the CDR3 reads TGTGCCACTACAGCATGGAACTATGGCTACACCTTC.

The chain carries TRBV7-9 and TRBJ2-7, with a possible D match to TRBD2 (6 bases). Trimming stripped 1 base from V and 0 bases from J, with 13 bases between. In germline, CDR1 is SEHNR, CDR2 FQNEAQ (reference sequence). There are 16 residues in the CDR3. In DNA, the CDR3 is TGTGCCAGCAGCTTAGTCCAGGCGGGGCCCTCCTACGAGCAGTACTTC. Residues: CASSLVQAGPSYEQYF.

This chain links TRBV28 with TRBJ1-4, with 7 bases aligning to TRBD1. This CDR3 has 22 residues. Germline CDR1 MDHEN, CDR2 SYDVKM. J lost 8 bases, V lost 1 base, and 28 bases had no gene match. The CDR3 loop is CASSLLLGELGWEPTGPEKLFF. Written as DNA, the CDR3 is TGTGCCAGCAGTTTATTATTGGGCGAGCTTGGGTGGGAGCCGACAGGGCCCGAAAAACTGTTTTTT.

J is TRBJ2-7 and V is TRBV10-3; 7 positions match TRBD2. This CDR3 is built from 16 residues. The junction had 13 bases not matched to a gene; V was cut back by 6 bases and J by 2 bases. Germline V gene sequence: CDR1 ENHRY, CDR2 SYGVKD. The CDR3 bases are TGTGCCATCAGCGTGAAACTTCTAGCGGCGCCCTACGAGCAGTACTTC. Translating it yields CAISVKLLAAPYEQYF.